These 32 T cell receptor beta chains were all obtained from the same sample, sequenced in a study of technical replicates of blood from several donors. TCRdb's copy holds only in-frame clones and misses some; the assay was immunoSEQ multiplex PCR. The table has about 100,000 clones, approximately 94% seen once. Sequencing was carried out using T cells isolated from PBMCs. The source is a human donor in good health.

The chain uses TRBV14 and TRBJ1-1; 10 bases match TRBD1. V lost 3 bases to trimming and J lost 5 bases; unmatched junction nucleotides: 0. Germline V gene data show CDR1 as SGHDN and CDR2 as FVKESK. The CDR3 consists of 13 residues. The CDR3 is CASSQDRGTEAFF. The CDR3, as DNA: TGTGCCAGCAGCCAGGACAGGGGGACTGAAGCTTTCTTT.

The chain joins TRBV5-1 to TRBJ2-7, with 12 nucleotides matching TRBD2. This CDR3 is 17 amino acids long. Germline assignment: CDR1 SGHRS and CDR2 YFSETQ. Trimming cost V 3 bases and J 3 bases; bases outside gene matches: 10. CDR3 sequence reads: CASSSGLAGWGVYEQYF. The CDR3 nucleotides are TGCGCCAGCAGCTCAGGACTAGCGGGGTGGGGGGTCTACGAGCAGTACTTC.

V and J are TRBV7-3 and TRBJ2-6; D remains unclear. The CDR3 spans 17 residues. Germline loops: CDR1 SGHTA, CDR2 FQGTGA. The germline V and J ends were trimmed by 2 bases and 0 bases, with 11 bases remaining between them. In DNA form, the CDR3 reads TGTGCCAGCAGCTTATCCCCGCGTGGCTCTGGGGCCAACGTCCTGACTTTC. It is translated as CASSLSPRGSGANVLTF.

This chain links TRBV20-1 with TRBJ1-2; TRBD1 agrees at 7 bases. Germline loops: CDR1 DFQATT, CDR2 SNEGSKA (reference sequence). The CDR3 totals 11 residues. The junction had 2 bases not matched to a gene; V was cut back by 6 bases and J by 4 bases. The CDR3 DNA is TGCAGTGCCCGGACAGGCTATGGCTACACCTTC. It codes for CSARTGYGYTF.

The rearrangement links TRBV30 to TRBJ1-2; TRBD1 aligns across 9 bases. With 1 base clipped from V and 3 bases from J, the junction kept 18 bases outside the gene matches. In germline, CDR1 is GTSNPN, CDR2 SVGIG (reference sequence). The length of the CDR3 is 19 residues. This chain's CDR3 is CAWSGGDREGLGDYYGYTF. The CDR3 DNA follows: TGTGCCTGGAGTGGGGGGGACAGGGAAGGTTTGGGGGATTACTATGGCTACACCTTC.

This sequence joins TRBV9 and TRBJ1-1; 7 bases are a match to TRBD1. Per the germline V gene, CDR1 is SGDLS and CDR2 is YYNGEE. The CDR3 spans 14 residues. The trim removed 3 bases at V and 0 bases at J, leaving 2 bases unmatched. The CDR3 loop reads CASSGTGMNTEAFF. DNA of the CDR3: TGTGCCAGCAGCGGGACAGGCATGAACACTGAAGCTTTCTTT.

This chain joins TRBV6-1 and TRBJ1-2; D is perhaps TRBD1 (6 bases). The ends were cut back, 8 bases at V and 4 bases at J, with 17 bases in the middle. Germline V CDR1 and CDR2: MNHNS, SASEGT. The CDR3 is 14 amino acids. The CDR3 sequence is CASGNRAVGYGYTF. DNA for the CDR3: TGTGCCAGCGGTAACAGGGCCGTGGGCTATGGCTACACCTTC.

The chain carries TRBV6-1 and TRBJ2-7; weak D call: TRBD2 (6 bases). Germline CDR1 reads MNHNS; CDR2 reads SASEGT. The CDR3 totals 15 residues. V lost 7 bases to trimming and J lost 2 bases, with 18 bases between them. The CDR3 here is CASTAWGEATYEQYF. DNA for the CDR3: TGTGCCAGCACCGCTTGGGGGGAGGCTACCTACGAGCAGTACTTC.

The CDR3 DNA follows: TGCGCCAGCAGCCTGGGACAGGGGGCCTGGGGAGGGCCATACAATGAGCAGTTCTTC. This gives the protein CASSLGQGAWGGPYNEQFF. This rearrangement joins TRBV4-1 to TRBJ2-1; TRBD1 matches at 12 bases. The length of the CDR3 is 19 residues. CDR1 is MGHRA, CDR2 YSYEKL, per germline. With 4 bases clipped from V and 4 bases from J, the junction kept 14 bases outside the gene matches.

V is TRBV5-1 and J is TRBJ2-2, with a tentative D call TRBD1 (5 bases). The CDR3 extends over 14 amino acids. The germline CDR1 and CDR2 sequences are SGHRS and YFSETQ. With 5 bases removed from V and 6 bases from J, the gap between germline ends came to 14 bases. This CDR3 reads CASRETRVSGELFF. The CDR3 nucleotides read TGCGCCAGCAGAGAAACCAGGGTCTCCGGGGAGCTGTTTTTT.

This clone has just one count. The chain couples TRBV4-1 to TRBJ2-3; 8 nucleotides match TRBD2. The germline gives CDR1 MGHRA, CDR2 YSYEKL. This CDR3 spans 17 amino acids. Trimming took 0 bases from V and 5 from J; bases not matched to a gene: 10. The CDR3 DNA sequence: TGCGCCAGCAGCCAAGAGAAGGGGCGGGGGGCCAGAGATACGCAGTATTTT. Translating gives CASSQEKGRGARDTQYF.

The chain couples TRBV11-2 to TRBJ2-3, with 7 positions matching TRBD2. The V gene end was trimmed by 1 base and the J gene end by 0 bases; junction bases not matched to a gene: 4. This CDR3 is built from 16 residues. Germline CDR1 is SGHAT and CDR2 is FQNNGV. The CDR3 region is CASSLVGGGSTDTQYF. The CDR3 region has the DNA TGTGCCAGCAGCTTAGTGGGCGGGGGTAGCACAGATACGCAGTATTTT.

The chain is built from TRBV29-1 and TRBJ1-2; 7 positions match TRBD1. J gave up 4 bases and V 6 bases, and 8 bases lay outside the gene matches. From germline, CDR1 is SQVTM and CDR2 ANQGSEA. The CDR3 has 13 residues. The CDR3 DNA reads TGCAGCGTCGGGACAGCCGAACGCTATGGCTACACCTTC. This codes for CSVGTAERYGYTF.

V gene TRBV5-4 combines with J gene TRBJ2-7; TRBD2 agrees at 10 bases. Germline values: CDR1 SGHNT, CDR2 YYREEE (reference sequence). The CDR3 is 13 residues long. The trim removed 4 bases at V and 6 bases at J, leaving 4 bases unmatched. The CDR3, as DNA: TGTGCCAGCAGCAGCGGGGGGGCCGGCGAGCAGTACTTC. This sequence encodes CASSSGGAGEQYF.

This chain uses TRBV5-5 with TRBJ1-5; D call uncertain. The CDR3 has 15 amino acids. The V gene's germline CDR1 is SGHKS and CDR2 YYEKEE (reference sequence). Trimming took off 5 bases at V and 0 bases at J, with 12 bases between the two ends. CDR3: CASRIGPYSNQPQHF. The CDR3 DNA follows: TGTGCCAGCAGAATTGGCCCTTATAGCAATCAGCCCCAGCATTTT.

The rearrangement links TRBV7-2 to TRBJ2-1, with TRBD1 matching over 8 bases. Germline CDR1 is SGHTA and CDR2 is FQGNSA. CDR3 length: 13 amino acids. Losses at the gene ends were 3 bases for V and 15 bases for J; bases not matched to a gene: 10. CDR3 bases: TGTGCCAGCAGCTTTCGACAGGGGCCCTGGGGGTTCTTC. Protein product: CASSFRQGPWGFF.

As DNA, the CDR3 is TGTGCCAGCAACCCCCCGGGGGGGAGCTACAATGAGCAGTTCTTC. It is translated as CASNPPGGSYNEQFF. The rearrangement uses TRBV6-6 and TRBJ2-1; 8 positions agree with TRBD2. The ends lost 7 bases at V and 3 bases at J; junction bases unmatched: 8. This CDR3 has 15 amino acids. Germline-derived CDR1 and CDR2 are MNHNY and SVGAGI (reference sequence).

The chain recombines TRBV4-2 with TRBJ1-2, with a weak D call TRBD1 (5 bases). Trimming pared 0 bases from V and 1 base from J, leaving 12 bases between. The CDR3 runs 16 residues. The germline CDR1 and CDR2 sequences are LGHNA and YNFKEQ. The CDR3 is CASSQDWGGDNYGYTF. The DNA for the CDR3 is TGTGCCAGCAGCCAAGATTGGGGGGGGGATAACTATGGCTACACCTTC.

The V gene is TRBV4-1, the J gene TRBJ2-2, with 7 nucleotides matching TRBD1. Per germline, CDR1 MGHRA and CDR2 YSYEKL. Trimming removed 4 bases from V and 5 bases from J; junction bases left unmatched: 7. The CDR3 covers 15 residues. CDR3 loop: CASSPLTGRTGELFF. As DNA, the CDR3 is TGCGCCAGCAGCCCTTTGACAGGGCGGACCGGGGAGCTGTTTTTT.

The chain combines TRBV4-1 with TRBJ1-3; TRBD1 aligns across 7 bases. The junction had 14 bases not matched to a gene; V was cut back by 6 bases and J by 0 bases. The CDR3 length is 18 residues. Germline-derived CDR1 and CDR2 are MGHRA and YSYEKL. DNA for the CDR3: TGCGCCAGCAGTCAACCGGGACAGAAGAGAATCTCTGGAAACACCATATATTTT. It specifies CASSQPGQKRISGNTIYF.

V is TRBV11-2 and J is TRBJ1-4; no firm D call. Per the germline V gene, CDR1 is SGHAT and CDR2 is FQNNGV. This CDR3 region has 14 residues. V was trimmed by 5 bases and J by 4 bases, leaving 11 bases between them. CDR3 loop: CASSKDRGNEKLFF. The CDR3 DNA reads TGTGCCAGCAGCAAAGACCGGGGTAATGAAAAACTGTTTTTT.

The chain couples TRBV7-9 to TRBJ2-5; the D is unclear. Trimming took 2 bases from V and 6 from J, leaving 7 bases between them. This CDR3 comprises 12 residues. Germline V gives CDR1 SEHNR, CDR2 FQNEAQ (reference sequence). CDR3 amino acids: CASSLTMKTQYF. The CDR3 DNA reads as TGTGCCAGCAGCTTAACTATGAAGACCCAGTACTTC. Based on the CDR3 plus reference TRBV7-9 and TRBJ2-5, the full variable domain is DTGVSQNPRHKITKRGQNVTFRCDPISEHNRLYWYRQTLGQGPEFLTYFQNEAQLEKSRLLSDRFSAERPKGSFSTLEIQRTEQGDSAMYLCASSLTMKTQYFGPGTRLLVL.

The chain joins TRBV4-1 to TRBJ2-7, with 8 bases matching TRBD1. The ends lost 0 bases at V and 4 bases at J; junction bases unmatched: 5. This CDR3 has 15 residues. Germline assignment: CDR1 MGHRA and CDR2 YSYEKL. CDR3 DNA sequence: TGCGCCAGCAGCCAAGATGGACAGGGTATATACGAGCAGTACTTC. Residues: CASSQDGQGIYEQYF.

The chain carries TRBV28 and TRBJ2-7, with D maybe TRBD2 (7 bases). This CDR3 is built from 19 residues. Germline CDR1 and CDR2: MDHEN and SYDVKM. With 6 bases removed from V and 3 bases from J, the gap between germline ends came to 30 bases. For the CDR3, the DNA is TGTGCCAGCAGGGGGGGGCGCAAGGGTTTGGCGGGAGAAGTCTACGAGCAGTACTTC. It codes for CASRGGRKGLAGEVYEQYF.

The chain uses TRBV18 and TRBJ2-3; D is perhaps TRBD2 (7 bases). There are 17 residues in the CDR3. Germline values: CDR1 KGHSH, CDR2 LQKENI. Deletions cut 3 bases from V and 1 base from J, with 17 bases between. CDR3 sequence (DNA): TGTGCCAGCTCACCGCCCAGGTCCGGGGGGCGCACAGATACGCAGTATTTT. Residues: CASSPPRSGGRTDTQYF.

V is TRBV12-5 and J is TRBJ1-6; TRBD1 aligns across 7 bases. Germline V gives CDR1 LGHNT, CDR2 FRNRAP. The CDR3 is 17 residues long. V trimming: 0 bases; J trimming: 7 bases; junction bases outside the gene matches: 9. The CDR3 spells CASGLVRPGGGNSPLHF. The CDR3 nucleotides are TGTGCTAGTGGTTTGGTACGTCCAGGGGGTGGGAATTCACCCCTCCACTTT.

V and J are TRBV29-1 and TRBJ1-3; TRBD1 matches at 8 bases. The CDR3 covers 14 residues. Germline V gene data show CDR1 as SQVTM and CDR2 as ANQGSEA. V shed 0 bases and J 4 bases; nucleotides not matched to a gene: 2. CDR3 in DNA: TGCAGCGTTGAAGACAGGGGGCTCGGAAACACCATATATTTT. This codes for CSVEDRGLGNTIYF.

The genes are TRBV7-9 and TRBJ1-2, with D perhaps matching TRBD1 (5 bases). The V end was cut by 1 base, the J end by 3 bases, with 9 bases between. Germline V lookup: CDR1 SEHNR, CDR2 FQNEAQ (reference sequence). This CDR3 contains 14 residues. CDR3 amino acids: CASSLVSRDYGYTF. CDR3 bases: TGTGCCAGCAGCTTAGTTAGCAGGGACTATGGCTACACCTTC.

This rearrangement joins TRBV27 to TRBJ2-7, with TRBD1 as a possible D gene (5 bases). The CDR3 covers 13 residues. The germline V and J ends were trimmed by 2 bases and 3 bases, with 8 bases remaining between them. Germline V CDR1 and CDR2: MNHEY, SMNVEV (reference sequence). The CDR3 is CASSLRGYYEQYF. As DNA, the CDR3 is TGTGCCAGCAGTTTAAGGGGTTACTACGAGCAGTACTTC.

This rearrangement joins TRBV11-2 to TRBJ2-5, with TRBD2 identical over 9 bases. The CDR3 runs to 17 residues. Germline lookup yields CDR1 SGHAT and CDR2 FQNNGV. V lost 1 base and J lost 0; bases outside the gene matches: 6. The CDR3 bases are TGTGCCAGCAGCTTAGGCGGGGGGGCCAAGCACCAAGAGACCCAGTACTTC. Its protein product is CASSLGGGAKHQETQYF.

Here the CDR3 reads CASSFRGQGQETQYF. The DNA for the CDR3 is TGTGCCAGCAGCTTCCGGGGCCAGGGGCAAGAGACCCAGTACTTC. The rearrangement joins TRBV7-9 to TRBJ2-5, with a weak D call TRBD1 (6 bases). The CDR3 has 15 amino acids. Germline V lookup: CDR1 SEHNR, CDR2 FQNEAQ (reference sequence). V was clipped by 3 bases and J by 2 bases, with 13 bases between them.

CDR3 nucleotides: TGCGCCAGCGGCAGGGATGAGGAGGAGACCCAGTACTTC. Residues: CASGRDEEETQYF. V is TRBV4-1 and J is TRBJ2-5, with D possibly TRBD1 on 5 matching bases. V lost 8 bases, J lost 5 bases, and 15 bases lay in between. This CDR3 contains 13 residues. Germline CDR1 is MGHRA and CDR2 is YSYEKL.